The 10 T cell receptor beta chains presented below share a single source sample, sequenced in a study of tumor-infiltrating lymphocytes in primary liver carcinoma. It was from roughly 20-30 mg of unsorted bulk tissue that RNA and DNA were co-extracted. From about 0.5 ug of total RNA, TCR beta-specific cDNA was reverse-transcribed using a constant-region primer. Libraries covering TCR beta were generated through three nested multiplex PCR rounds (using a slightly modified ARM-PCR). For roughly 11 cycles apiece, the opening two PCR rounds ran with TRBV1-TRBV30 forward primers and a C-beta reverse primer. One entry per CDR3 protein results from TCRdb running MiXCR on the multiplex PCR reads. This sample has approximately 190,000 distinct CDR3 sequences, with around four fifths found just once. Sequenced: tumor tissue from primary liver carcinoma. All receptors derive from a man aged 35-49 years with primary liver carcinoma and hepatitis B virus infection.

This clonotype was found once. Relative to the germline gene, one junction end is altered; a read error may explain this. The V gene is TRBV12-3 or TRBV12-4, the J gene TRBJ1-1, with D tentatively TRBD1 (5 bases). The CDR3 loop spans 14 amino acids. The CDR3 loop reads CASSPPGAGTEVFF. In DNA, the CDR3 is TGTGCCAGCAGTCCCCCCGGGGCAGGCACTGAAGTTTTCTTT.

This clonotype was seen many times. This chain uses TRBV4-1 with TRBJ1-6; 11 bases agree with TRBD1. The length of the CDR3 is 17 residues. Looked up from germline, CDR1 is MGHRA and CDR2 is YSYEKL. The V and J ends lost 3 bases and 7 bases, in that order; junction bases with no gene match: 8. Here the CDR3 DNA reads TGCGCCAGCAGCCAGGACAGGGGGCGGTCTATGAATTCACCCCTCCACTTT. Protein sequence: CASSQDRGRSMNSPLHF.

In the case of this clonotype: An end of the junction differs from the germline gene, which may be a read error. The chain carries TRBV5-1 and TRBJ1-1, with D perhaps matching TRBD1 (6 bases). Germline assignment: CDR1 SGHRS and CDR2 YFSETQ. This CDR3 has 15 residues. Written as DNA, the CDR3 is TGCGCCAACAGCTTGGTTATAGGGGGGGACACTGAAGCTTTCTTT. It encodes CANSLVIGGDTEAFF.

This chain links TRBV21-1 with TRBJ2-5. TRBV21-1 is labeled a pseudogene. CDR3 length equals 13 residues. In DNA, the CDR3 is TGTGCCAGCTTTGCTGCTTTCCGAGAGACCCAGTACTTC. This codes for CASFAAFRETQYF.

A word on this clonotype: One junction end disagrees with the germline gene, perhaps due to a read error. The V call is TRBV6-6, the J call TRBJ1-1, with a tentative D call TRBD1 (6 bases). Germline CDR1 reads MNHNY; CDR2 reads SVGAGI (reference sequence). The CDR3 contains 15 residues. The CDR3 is CASIIPSARDTETFF. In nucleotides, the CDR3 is TGTGCCAGCATTATTCCGTCGGCGCGGGACACTGAAACTTTCTTT.

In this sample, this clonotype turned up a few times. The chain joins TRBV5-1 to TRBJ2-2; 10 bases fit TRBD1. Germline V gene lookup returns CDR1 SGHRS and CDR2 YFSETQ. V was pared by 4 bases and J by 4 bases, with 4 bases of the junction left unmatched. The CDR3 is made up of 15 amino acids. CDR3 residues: CASSLDRGPTGELFF. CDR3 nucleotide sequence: TGCGCCAGCAGCCTTGACAGGGGGCCCACCGGGGAGCTGTTTTTT.

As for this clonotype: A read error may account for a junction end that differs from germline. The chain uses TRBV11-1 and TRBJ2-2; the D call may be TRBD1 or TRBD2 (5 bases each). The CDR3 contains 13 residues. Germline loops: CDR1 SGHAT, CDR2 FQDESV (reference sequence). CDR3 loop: CASSFWDTGDLFF. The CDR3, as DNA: TGTGCTAGCAGCTTTTGGGATACCGGGGACCTGTTTTTT.

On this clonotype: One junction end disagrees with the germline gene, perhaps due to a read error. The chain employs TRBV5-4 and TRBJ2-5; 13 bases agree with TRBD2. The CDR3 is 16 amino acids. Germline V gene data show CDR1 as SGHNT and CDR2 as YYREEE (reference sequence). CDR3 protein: CAGSFGLAGVSETQYF. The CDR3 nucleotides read TGTGCCGGCAGCTTCGGACTAGCGGGAGTGTCGGAGACCCAGTACTTC.

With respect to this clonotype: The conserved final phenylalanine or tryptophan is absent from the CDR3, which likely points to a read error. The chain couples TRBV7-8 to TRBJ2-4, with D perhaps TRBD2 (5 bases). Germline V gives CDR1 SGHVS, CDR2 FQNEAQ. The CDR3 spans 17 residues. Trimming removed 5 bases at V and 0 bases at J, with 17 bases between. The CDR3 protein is CASSPLSSGLAKNIQYI. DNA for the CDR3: TGTGCCAGCAGCCCCCTTTCCAGCGGATTAGCCAAAAACATTCAGTACATA.

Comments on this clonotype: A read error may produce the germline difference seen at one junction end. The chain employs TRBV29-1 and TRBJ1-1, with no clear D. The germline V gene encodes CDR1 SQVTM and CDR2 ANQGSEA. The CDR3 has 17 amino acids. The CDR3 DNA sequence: TGCAACGTTGAAGTCATAAATCTAGGCACCCAACGACCTGAAGCTTTCTTT. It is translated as CNVEVINLGTQRPEAFF.